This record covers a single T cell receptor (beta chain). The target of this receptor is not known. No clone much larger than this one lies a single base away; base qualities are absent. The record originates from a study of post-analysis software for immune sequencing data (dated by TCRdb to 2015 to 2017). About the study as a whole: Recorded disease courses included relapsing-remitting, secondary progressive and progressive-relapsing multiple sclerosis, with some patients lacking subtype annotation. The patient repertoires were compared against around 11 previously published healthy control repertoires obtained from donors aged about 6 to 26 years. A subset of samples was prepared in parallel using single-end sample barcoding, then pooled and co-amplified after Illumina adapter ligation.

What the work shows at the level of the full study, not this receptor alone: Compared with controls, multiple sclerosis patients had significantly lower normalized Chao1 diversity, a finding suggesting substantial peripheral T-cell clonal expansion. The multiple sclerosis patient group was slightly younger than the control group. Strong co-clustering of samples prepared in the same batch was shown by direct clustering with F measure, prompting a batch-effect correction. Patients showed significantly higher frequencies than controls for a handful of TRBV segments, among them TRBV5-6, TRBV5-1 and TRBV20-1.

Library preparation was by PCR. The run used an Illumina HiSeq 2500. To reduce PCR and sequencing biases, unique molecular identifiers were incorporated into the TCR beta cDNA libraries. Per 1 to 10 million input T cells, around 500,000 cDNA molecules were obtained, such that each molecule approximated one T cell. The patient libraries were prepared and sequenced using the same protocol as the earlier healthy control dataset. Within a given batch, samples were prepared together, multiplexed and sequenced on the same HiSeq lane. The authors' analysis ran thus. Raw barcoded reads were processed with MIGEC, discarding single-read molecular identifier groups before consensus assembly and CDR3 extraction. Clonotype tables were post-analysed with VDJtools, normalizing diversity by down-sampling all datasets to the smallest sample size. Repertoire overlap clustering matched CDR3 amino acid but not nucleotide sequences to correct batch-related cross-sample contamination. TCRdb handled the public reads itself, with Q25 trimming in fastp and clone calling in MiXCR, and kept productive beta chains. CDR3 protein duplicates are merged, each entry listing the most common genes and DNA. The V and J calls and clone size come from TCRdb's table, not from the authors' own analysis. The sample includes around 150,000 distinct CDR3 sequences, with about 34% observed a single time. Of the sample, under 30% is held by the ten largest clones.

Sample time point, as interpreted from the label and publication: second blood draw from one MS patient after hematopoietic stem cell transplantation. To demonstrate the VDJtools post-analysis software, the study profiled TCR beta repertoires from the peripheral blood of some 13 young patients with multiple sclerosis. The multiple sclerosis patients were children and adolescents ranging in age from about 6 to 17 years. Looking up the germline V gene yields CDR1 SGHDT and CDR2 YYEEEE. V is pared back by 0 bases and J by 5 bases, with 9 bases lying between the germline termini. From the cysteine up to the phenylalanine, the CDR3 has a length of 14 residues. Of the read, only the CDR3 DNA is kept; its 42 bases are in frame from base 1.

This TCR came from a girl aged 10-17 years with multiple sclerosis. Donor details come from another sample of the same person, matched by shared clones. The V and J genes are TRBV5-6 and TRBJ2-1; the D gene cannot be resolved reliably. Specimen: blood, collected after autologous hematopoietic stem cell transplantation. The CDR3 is CASSLAGANNEQFF. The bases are TGTGCCAGCAGCTTGGCGGGCGCGAACAATGAGCAGTTCTTC.